This TCR beta chain came from a study of blood T cell repertoires in COVID-19. Study information: The United States, Italy and Spain were the sources of the acute and convalescent COVID-19 samples. The analysed material was cDNA or gDNA that came from T cells, B-cell-depleted T cells, or PBMCs.

This clone was seen just once. The germline V gene has CDR1 MNHNS and CDR2 SASEGT. Deletions cut 3 bases from V and 1 base from J, with 9 bases between. This CDR3 has 14 residues. TCRdb's table, derived via immunoSEQ multiplex PCR, lists solely in-frame clones and lacks some. In the table there are roughly 230,000 clones, 81% of which are singletons. The chain carries TRBV6-1 and TRBJ1-1; the D gene is possibly TRBD1 (6 bases). Sequences were obtained from peripheral blood. This clonotype was obtained from a woman aged 80 or older with acute or convalescent COVID-19. CDR3 region: CASSEIGGNTEAFF. The CDR3 nucleotides are TGTGCCAGCAGTGAGATAGGGGGGAACACTGAAGCTTTCTTT.